These T cell receptor beta chains were read from a single sample in a study of OX40 agonist ivuxolimab in advanced cancers. The method was immunoSEQ multiplex PCR; TCRdb's version includes in-frame clones alone and lacks a portion of them. There are around 86,000 clones in the sample; about 89% occur only once, and 0.3% to 0.45% lies in the top ten. Sequencing was performed on CD4+ or CD8+ T cells sorted from blood, taken in a trial of the OX40 agonist ivuxolimab. These receptor sequences come from an adult with an advanced solid tumor such as melanoma, head and neck, liver or kidney cancer. Both conserved end residues are part of each CDR3. A D gene is named only where the DNA matches it firmly. Clone size is not always given. Where it is, it says once, few, many or a class for expanded clones.

clone_size,d_call,v_call,j_call,cdr3_nt,cdr3_aa
-,-,TRBV29-1,TRBJ1-5,TGCAGCGGACAACAGGGAATGGGTCAGCCCCAGCATTTT,CSGQQGMGQPQHF
-,-,TRBV10-3,TRBJ2-2,TGTGCCATCAGTGAGTTGAGAGAACCGAACACCGGGGAGCTGTTTTTT,CAISELREPNTGELFF
-,TRBD2,TRBV11-3,TRBJ2-3,TGTGCCAGCAGCCCTGGACTAGCGGGAGCTACAGATACGCAGTATTTT,CASSPGLAGATDTQYF
once,-,TRBV29-1,TRBJ1-2,TGCAGCGTTGAAGGGGCAGGGGAGTATGGCTACACCTTC,CSVEGAGEYGYTF
-,-,TRBV11-2,TRBJ2-7,TGTGCCAGCAGCTTATCACTGGCTCGAAACGAGCAGTACTTC,CASSLSLARNEQYF
few,-,TRBV25-1,TRBJ2-7,TGTGCCAGCGAATCCGACAGGAGCTACGAGCAGTACTTC,CASESDRSYEQYF
-,-,TRBV18,TRBJ2-5,TGTGCCAGCTCAACCACGCGAATAGCTCAAGAGACCCAGTACTTC,CASSTTRIAQETQYF
-,-,TRBV4-3,TRBJ2-2,TGCGCCAGCAGCCAAGATTATGTCAGGGCCAACACCGGGGAGCTGTTTTTT,CASSQDYVRANTGELFF
few,TRBD1,TRBV19,TRBJ2-7,TGTGCCAGTAGGGGGATACGACAGGGATCCTACGAGCAGTACTTC,CASRGIRQGSYEQYF
-,-,TRBV7-2,TRBJ1-3,TGTGCCAGCAGCTTAAGGGGCACCATCTCTGGAAACACCATATATTTT,CASSLRGTISGNTIYF
-,TRBD2,TRBV18,TRBJ2-7,TGTGCCAGCTCCCGTGGACTAGCGGACGAGCAGTACTTC,CASSRGLADEQYF
few,-,TRBV19,TRBJ1-5,TGTGCCAGTAGTATAATAAGCGGGCAGCCCCAGCATTTT,CASSIISGQPQHF
-,-,TRBV19,TRBJ2-5,TGTGCCAGTAGTAGTGGGGTCGGGACCCAGTACTTC,CASSSGVGTQYF
-,TRBD1,TRBV7-6,TRBJ2-7,TGTGCCAGCAGCTTGCGACAGGGGCCCTACGAGCAGTACTTC,CASSLRQGPYEQYF
-,TRBD2,TRBV10-3,TRBJ2-7,TGTGCCATCAGCGCGGGACTAGGCGTTGTTGAAACATCAACCTACGAGCAGTACTTC,CAISAGLGVVETSTYEQYF
once,-,TRBV29-1,TRBJ1-2,TGCAGCGTTGAAGAAAACCCGGGGGCGAGGGGCTACACCTTC,CSVEENPGARGYTF
-,TRBD2,TRBV10-3,TRBJ2-2,TGTGCCATCAGTGAACGGCTCCTAGCGGGAGTGGGCACCGGGGAGCTGTTTTTT,CAISERLLAGVGTGELFF
-,-,TRBV5-1,TRBJ2-3,TGCGCCAGCAGCTTGCTTTCCCCGGGGGTCTCTACAGATACGCAGTATTTT,CASSLLSPGVSTDTQYF
-,TRBD2,TRBV6-4,TRBJ2-1,TGTGCCAGCAGTGACAGTACTAGCGGACGGAATGAGCAGTTCTTC,CASSDSTSGRNEQFF
-,-,TRBV28,TRBJ1-2,TGTGCCAGCTCAGACCCCTGGAACCGCTACACCTTC,CASSDPWNRYTF
-,TRBD1,TRBV5-1,TRBJ2-5,TGCGCCAGCAGCTTGGAGGGGACAGGGGTGAAGACCCAGTACTTC,CASSLEGTGVKTQYF
-,-,TRBV10-3,TRBJ1-2,TGTGCCATCAGTGGACAGGAACTTATGTTTAACTATGGCTACACCTTC,CAISGQELMFNYGYTF
-,-,TRBV7-6,TRBJ2-3,TGTGCCAGCAGCTTAGGCGGACTCCTGCTGGCAGATACGCAGTATTTT,CASSLGGLLLADTQYF
once,-,TRBV2,TRBJ2-6,TGTGCCAGCAGGGTAGAGAAGGGTGCTGGGGCCAACGTCCTGACTTTC,CASRVEKGAGANVLTF
-,-,TRBV28,TRBJ1-2,TGTGCCAGCAGTTCCACTCGTGGCTACACCTTC,CASSSTRGYTF
-,TRBD1,TRBV5-4,TRBJ1-1,TGTGCCAGCAGCTTGGTACAGGGGACAAACGAAGCTTTCTTT,CASSLVQGTNEAFF
once,-,TRBV10-2,TRBJ2-4,TGCGCCAGCAGTGGGGGTATGGGAGCCAAAAACATTCAGTACTTC,CASSGGMGAKNIQYF
-,TRBD1,TRBV19,TRBJ1-5,TGTGCCAGTAGTATTCGGACAGGGGTTTCTCAGCCCCAGCATTTT,CASSIRTGVSQPQHF
-,-,TRBV5-1,TRBJ2-3,TGCGCCAGCCGTCAGGGGACTACCAGCACAGATACGCAGTATTTT,CASRQGTTSTDTQYF
-,-,TRBV6-5,TRBJ1-2,TGTGCCAGCAGTTACCCCGGGACTCGCGGCTACACCTTC,CASSYPGTRGYTF
-,TRBD2,TRBV7-2,TRBJ2-2,TGTGCCAGCAGCTTGGGAGGGAAGGACGGGGAGCTGTTTTTT,CASSLGGKDGELFF
-,-,TRBV6-5,TRBJ1-1,TGTGCCAGCAGTTGGGGACGGGGGATGAACACTGAAGCTTTCTTT,CASSWGRGMNTEAFF
-,TRBD2,TRBV9,TRBJ2-1,TGTGCCAGCAGCGTAGGTTCTAGCGGGATCGGCTACAATGAGCAGTTCTTC,CASSVGSSGIGYNEQFF
-,-,TRBV10-3,TRBJ2-3,TGTGCCATCTCATCCCGGCAGACAGATACGCAGTATTTT,CAISSRQTDTQYF
-,TRBD2,TRBV29-1,TRBJ2-5,TGCAGCGTTGTGACTAGCGGCAATGTCTGGGCCCAGTACTTC,CSVVTSGNVWAQYF
few,-,TRBV6-5,TRBJ1-5,TGTGCCAGCAGTTATTGGGTTTCAGGCAATCAGCCCCAGCATTTT,CASSYWVSGNQPQHF
-,-,TRBV6-5,TRBJ2-2,TGTGCCAGCAGCACCAGGGACGGAACCACCGGGGAGCTGTTTTTT,CASSTRDGTTGELFF
-,TRBD1,TRBV5-8,TRBJ2-2,TGTGCCAGCAGCTTGGTCGGGACAGGGGTTGACACCGGGGAGCTGTTTTTT,CASSLVGTGVDTGELFF
-,TRBD1,TRBV5-1,TRBJ2-6,TGCGCCAGCAGCAAGGAATATACAGGGGCTGGGGCCAACGTCCTGACTTTC,CASSKEYTGAGANVLTF
-,TRBD1,TRBV6-5,TRBJ1-1,TGTGCCAGCAGTTATCAGGGGGGCACTGAAGCTTTCTTT,CASSYQGGTEAFF
few,TRBD1,TRBV19,TRBJ2-2,TGTGCCAGTAGTATAAAGGGGGCGGGCACCGGGGAGCTGTTTTTT,CASSIKGAGTGELFF
-,-,TRBV25-1,TRBJ2-7,TGTGCCAGCAGTTACCGGGACATCTCCTACGAGCAGTACTTC,CASSYRDISYEQYF
-,TRBD1,TRBV5-5,TRBJ1-1,TGTGCCAGCAGCTTGGGAGAGGGGACAGTGATCACTGAAGCTTTCTTT,CASSLGEGTVITEAFF
-,TRBD2,TRBV27,TRBJ2-5,TGTGCCACCAGTTTGGGGGCGGGAGGATGGGAGACCCAGTACTTC,CATSLGAGGWETQYF
many,TRBD1,TRBV7-9,TRBJ1-4,TGTGCCAGCAGCTTAGGGACAGGGACTCTTGAAAAACTGTTTTTT,CASSLGTGTLEKLFF
-,-,TRBV9,TRBJ1-5,TGTGCCAGCAGCGGGGGAGGGGAATATCAGCCCCAGCATTTT,CASSGGGEYQPQHF
-,-,TRBV5-1,TRBJ1-1,TGCGCCAGCAGCTCAGGGACCATGAACACTGAAGCTTTCTTT,CASSSGTMNTEAFF
once,-,TRBV25-1,TRBJ2-1,TGTGCCAGCAGTCTCTCCTACAATGAGCAGTTCTTC,CASSLSYNEQFF
-,TRBD1,TRBV10-3,TRBJ2-2,TGTGCCAGCCTGGGGGGGACAGGGGGCACCGGGGAGCTGTTTTTT,CASLGGTGGTGELFF
-,-,TRBV14,TRBJ2-7,TGTGCCAGCAGATCGGCTTCCTACGAGCAGTACTTC,CASRSASYEQYF
-,TRBD1,TRBV19,TRBJ2-7,TGTGCCAGTAGTTTTAGGACAGGTAATTACGAGCAGTACTTC,CASSFRTGNYEQYF
-,-,TRBV6-1,TRBJ2-7,TGTGCCAGCAGTGAAAGCGGGACAGGAGTCTACGAGCAGTACTTC,CASSESGTGVYEQYF
-,-,TRBV19,TRBJ2-3,TGTGCCAGTAGTGAAGGAGGCTATAGCACAGATACGCAGTATTTT,CASSEGGYSTDTQYF
-,TRBD1,TRBV19,TRBJ1-3,TGTGCCAGTACCCGGGACAGGGAGCTCTCTGGAAACACCATATATTTT,CASTRDRELSGNTIYF
once,TRBD1,TRBV7-9,TRBJ2-2,TGTGCCAGCAGCCCTGACAGGGCTTGGTATGGGGAGCTGTTTTTT,CASSPDRAWYGELFF
-,TRBD2,TRBV4-3,TRBJ2-3,TGCGCCAGCAGCTTCTCAGCGGGAGGGATAGATACGCAGTATTTT,CASSFSAGGIDTQYF
-,TRBD2,TRBV10-3,TRBJ2-1,TGTGCCATCAGTGAGGAGGCGGGAGGGTCCTACAATGAGCAGTTCTTC,CAISEEAGGSYNEQFF
few,-,TRBV2,TRBJ1-2,TGTGCCAGCAACAGGGTAGTTAATGGCTACACCTTC,CASNRVVNGYTF